One TCR beta chain is described in this entry. Which antigen it targets is not known. The input lacks base qualities; no much larger clone sits a single base away. The immunoSEQ Assay, a bias-controlled multiplex PCR, was used to amplify TCRbeta CDR3 regions from genomic DNA. The paper's data handling went like this. Nucleated cell counts per sample were estimated from amplification of reference gene primers within the assay. To quantify the absolute abundance of each unique TCRbeta CDR3 rearrangement, sequence reads were collapsed and filtered. For each sample, productive Simpson clonality was calculated as the square root of Simpson's diversity index over productive rearrangements. TCRdb obtained this table from immuneACCESS and retained in-frame rearrangements with V and J assigned. These tables miss some clones; where compared with another copy, unresolved V genes account for less than half of the shortfall, and the remainder is unexplained. V and J calls and clone size come straight from that table; D and trimming were deduced from the DNA. The sample profile shows tens of thousands of clones; 88% of them were found once. Roughly 4.8% of the sample is in the top ten clones.

This entry is derived from a study of blood T cell repertoires in COVID-19 (dated by TCRdb to about 2020). Study-wide context: Collaborator samples came from the United States, Italy and Spain and covered acute and convalescent phases of COVID-19. The repertoires were released in a freely available public database meant as a resource for research on the immune response to SARS-CoV-2. The samples were drawn from the first 160 participants of the ongoing ImmuneRACE study and from 1,254 subjects provided by 6 global collaborators. The prospective study material was composed of cDNA or gDNA derived from T cells, B-cell-depleted T cells, or PBMCs. Where available, HLA class I and class II types were taken from metadata supplied by the sample provider and were not determined by assay-based typing. The sample metadata nearly always contained a de-identified subject ID, COVID-19 status, age in years and sex. Subjects who had been exposed to COVID-19, were actively infected with it, or had recovered from it provided the deeply sampled blood TCRbeta repertoires that made up the dataset. Overall results and qualifications from the work: How much clinical and demographic metadata was included differed by source and by participant, and the metadata was provided uncurated.

Each collaborating institution followed its own protocols to collect whole blood in K2EDTA tubes. For TCRbeta analysis, collaborator samples were shipped as frozen whole blood, as isolated PBMCs, or as DNA extracted from either sample type. The CDR3 contains 16 residues, cysteine and phenylalanine counted. The read is trimmed to its CDR3 DNA, 48 bases read in frame from base 1. The germline V gene provides CDR1 MNHEY and CDR2 SVGEGT. Compared with germline, V lacks 2 bases and J lacks 0 bases; bases without a gene match: 6. The sample taken for sequencing was peripheral blood. Here the chain combines TRBV6-2 or TRBV6-3 and TRBJ1-1; the central 7 bases match TRBD1. This TCR was recovered from a human donor in a cohort sampled during active COVID-19. CDR3 loop: CASSYPTGQMNTEAFF. The sequenced DNA is TGTGCCAGCAGTTACCCGACAGGGCAAATGAACACTGAAGCTTTCTTT.